This T cell receptor (beta chain) was documented in a study of shared clonotypes between healthy human individuals. Points from the study as a whole: The sole specimen, blood, was sampled, and tissue repertoires likely differ. Large sequencing depth failed to make sorted-subset sequencing complete, rarefaction showed.

Generated by immunoSEQ multiplex PCR, the TCRdb table keeps only in-frame clones and is missing some. The table records about 1 million clones, roughly 80% of them present only once. This clone was recorded once. Its antigen remains unknown. Study donors comprised healthy, HIV-negative adults devoid of recent acute infection or vaccination. This CDR3 has 17 residues. Germline CDR1 is SGHAT and CDR2 is FQNNGV. Trimming shortened V by 1 base and J by 6 bases, and 21 bases separated the two germline ends. This receptor was identified in a man aged 18-30 years in good health. The chain carries TRBV11-2 and TRBJ2-5; D ambiguous. Material: memory CD4+ T cells sorted from blood. Subset described: CD45RA-negative fraction. This CDR3 is CASSLAVTSLSMQTQYF. The CDR3, as DNA: TGTGCCAGCAGCTTAGCGGTGACGAGCCTTTCAATGCAGACCCAGTACTTC.